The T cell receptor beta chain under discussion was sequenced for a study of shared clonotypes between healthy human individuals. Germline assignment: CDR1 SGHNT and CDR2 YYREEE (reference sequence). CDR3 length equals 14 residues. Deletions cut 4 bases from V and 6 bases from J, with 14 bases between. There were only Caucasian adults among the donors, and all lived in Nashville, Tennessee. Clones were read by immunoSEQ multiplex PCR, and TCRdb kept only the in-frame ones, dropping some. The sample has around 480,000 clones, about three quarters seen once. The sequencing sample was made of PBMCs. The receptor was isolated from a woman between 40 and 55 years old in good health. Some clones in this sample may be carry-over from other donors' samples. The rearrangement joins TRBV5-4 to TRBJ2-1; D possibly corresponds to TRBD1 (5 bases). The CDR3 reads CASSITGAPNEQFF. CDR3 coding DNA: TGTGCCAGCAGCATTACAGGTGCCCCCAATGAGCAGTTCTTC.